This T cell receptor (beta chain) stems from a study of T cells in Graves' hyperthyroidism and ophthalmopathy. Amplified TCR beta CDR3 regions came from RNA transcripts. In the first-round RT-PCR of the TCR CDR3, the HTBI primer set was used. From the multiplex PCR reads, TCRdb called clonotypes with MiXCR, one entry per CDR3 protein. The data contain 600,000 or so distinct CDR3 sequences, roughly 15% of them seen just once; the ten biggest clones take up under 15%. Study results and limitations: Within blood appeared most thyroid clonotypes that had expanded above 0.001. Using 13 V-J features, a model discriminated ophthalmopathy from stable hyperthyroidism.

Lactation, pregnancy, other autoimmune disease or uncontrolled infection led to exclusion of patients. Of note for this clonotype: The target antigen is unknown.

Germline CDR1 reads SGHAT; CDR2 reads FQNNGV. Trimming removed 5 bases from V and 6 bases from J; junction bases left unmatched: 12. The CDR3 consists of 15 residues. Source material: blood. The chain joins TRBV11-2 to TRBJ2-7, with 8 bases fitting TRBD1. This sequence originates from a woman aged 50 to 60 with Graves' ophthalmopathy. The CDR3 nucleotides are TGTGCCAGCAGCCAAGAGAAGGGGACAGGTCTCGAGCAGTACTTC. Translating it yields CASSQEKGTGLEQYF. The variable domain in full, with the rest retrieved from reference TRBV11-2 and TRBJ2-7, is EAGVAQSPRYKIIEKRQSVAFWCNPISGHATLYWYQQILGQGPKLLIQFQNNGVVDDSQLPKDRFSAERLKGVDSTLKIQPAKLEDSAVYLCASSQEKGTGLEQYFGPGTRLTVT.